Sequencing of this TCR beta chain was carried out in a study of human T cells and chemical hapten exposure. Study at large: From small differences in pooled library volume came most of the variation in per-sample TCR yields.

Individual cDNA molecules in this library carried unique molecular identifiers. Original handling: Samples contained a median of roughly 96,000 TCRs, with a range of roughly 23,224 to 700,000. TCRdb passed the RACE reads through MiXCR, listing each CDR3 protein once. These V and J calls are TCRdb output, not the study's own analysis. The profile shows 100,000 to 150,000 distinct CDR3 sequences, roughly 9% of them singletons. This sample's time point: healthy volunteer bleed at 2 weeks. The study extracted total RNA from unfractionated whole blood. Many counts were recorded for this clonotype. Its cognate antigen is unknown. Study-level findings and limits: TCRs at a frequency above 1 in 1000 stayed unchanged with DPC sensitization.

Sequencing was done on a sample of whole blood. The source of this sequence is a male donor in good health. Some clones in this sample may be carry-over from other donors' samples.

CDR3 nucleotide sequence: TGTGCCAGCAGCCCCTCCAGACAGACTTCTAACTATGGCTACACCTTC. It translates to CASSPSRQTSNYGYTF. This rearrangement joins TRBV7-2 to TRBJ1-2; tentatively, D is TRBD1 (5 bases). CDR1 and CDR2 (germline): SGHTA, FQGNSA. V lost 5 bases to trimming and J lost 0 bases, with 16 bases between them. This CDR3 has 16 amino acids.